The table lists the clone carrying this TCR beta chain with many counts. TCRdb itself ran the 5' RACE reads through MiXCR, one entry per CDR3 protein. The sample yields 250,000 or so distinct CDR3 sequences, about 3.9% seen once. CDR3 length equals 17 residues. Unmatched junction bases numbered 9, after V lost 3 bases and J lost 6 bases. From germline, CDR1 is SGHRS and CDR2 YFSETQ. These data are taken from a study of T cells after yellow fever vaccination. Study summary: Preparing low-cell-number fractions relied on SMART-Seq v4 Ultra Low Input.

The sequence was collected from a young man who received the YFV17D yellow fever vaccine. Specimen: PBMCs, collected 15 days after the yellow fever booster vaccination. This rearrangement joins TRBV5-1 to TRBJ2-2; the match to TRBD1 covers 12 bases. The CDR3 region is CASSYDPGQGAAGELFF. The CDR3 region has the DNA TGCGCCAGCAGCTACGATCCGGGACAGGGGGCGGCCGGGGAGCTGTTTTTT.